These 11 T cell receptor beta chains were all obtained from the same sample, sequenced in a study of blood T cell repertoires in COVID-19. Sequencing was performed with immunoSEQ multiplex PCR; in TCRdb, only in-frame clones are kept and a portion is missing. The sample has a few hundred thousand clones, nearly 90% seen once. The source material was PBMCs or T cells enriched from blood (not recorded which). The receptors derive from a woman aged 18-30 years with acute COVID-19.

The CDR3 bases are TGTGCCAGCAGCCAATTCGGCTACGAGCAGTACTTC. Translated: CASSQFGYEQYF. The genes are TRBV3-1 (or the pseudogene TRBV3-2) and TRBJ2-7; D is ambiguous. Trimming took 2 bases from V and 3 from J, leaving 5 bases between them. The germline V gene encodes CDR1 LGHDT and CDR2 YNNKEL (reference sequence). The CDR3 loop spans 12 amino acids.

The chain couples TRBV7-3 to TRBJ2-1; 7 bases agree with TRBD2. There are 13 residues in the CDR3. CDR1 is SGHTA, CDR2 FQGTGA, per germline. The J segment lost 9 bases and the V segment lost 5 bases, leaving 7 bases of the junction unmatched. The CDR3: CASSLWTGGEQFF. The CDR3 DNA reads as TGTGCCAGCAGCCTTTGGACGGGAGGTGAGCAGTTCTTC.

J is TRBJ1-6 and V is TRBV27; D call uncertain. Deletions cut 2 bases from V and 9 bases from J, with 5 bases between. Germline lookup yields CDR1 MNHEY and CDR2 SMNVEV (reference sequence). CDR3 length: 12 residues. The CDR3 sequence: CASSLAGSPLHF. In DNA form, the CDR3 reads TGTGCCAGCAGTTTAGCAGGTTCACCCCTCCACTTT.

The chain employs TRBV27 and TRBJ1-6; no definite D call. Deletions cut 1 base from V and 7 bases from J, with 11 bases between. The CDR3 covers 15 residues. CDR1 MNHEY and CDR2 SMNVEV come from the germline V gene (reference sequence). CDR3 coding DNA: TGTGCCAGCAGTTTATTCGACAACATAAATTCACCCCTCCACTTT. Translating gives CASSLFDNINSPLHF.

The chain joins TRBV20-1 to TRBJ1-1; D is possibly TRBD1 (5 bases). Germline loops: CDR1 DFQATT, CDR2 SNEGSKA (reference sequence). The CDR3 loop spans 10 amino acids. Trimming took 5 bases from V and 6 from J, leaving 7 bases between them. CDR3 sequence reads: CSAGAAEAFF. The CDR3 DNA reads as TGCAGTGCTGGGGCGGCTGAAGCTTTCTTT.

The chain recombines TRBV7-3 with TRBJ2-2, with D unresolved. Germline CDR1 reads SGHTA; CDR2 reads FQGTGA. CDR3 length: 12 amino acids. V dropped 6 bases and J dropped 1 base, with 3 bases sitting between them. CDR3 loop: CASRQNTGELFF. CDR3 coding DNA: TGTGCCAGCAGACAGAACACCGGGGAGCTGTTTTTT.

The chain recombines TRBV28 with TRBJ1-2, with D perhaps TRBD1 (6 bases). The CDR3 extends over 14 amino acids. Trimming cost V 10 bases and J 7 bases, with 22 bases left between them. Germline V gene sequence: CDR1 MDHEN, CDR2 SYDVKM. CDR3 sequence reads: CANRPGTRLGGYTF. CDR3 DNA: TGTGCCAACCGTCCCGGGACACGGCTAGGTGGCTACACCTTC.

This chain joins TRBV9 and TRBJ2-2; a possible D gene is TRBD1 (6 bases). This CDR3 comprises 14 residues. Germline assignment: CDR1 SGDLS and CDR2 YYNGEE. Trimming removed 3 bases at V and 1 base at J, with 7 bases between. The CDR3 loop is CASSEGQNTGELFF. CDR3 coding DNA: TGTGCCAGCAGCGAGGGACAGAACACCGGGGAGCTGTTTTTT.

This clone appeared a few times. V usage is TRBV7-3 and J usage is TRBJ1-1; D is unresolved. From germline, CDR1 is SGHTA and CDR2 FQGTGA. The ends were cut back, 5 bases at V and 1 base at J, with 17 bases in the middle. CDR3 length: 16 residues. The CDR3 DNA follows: TGTGCCAGCAGCCCAAACAGCCCAGGAACGAACACTGAAGCTTTCTTT. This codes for CASSPNSPGTNTEAFF.

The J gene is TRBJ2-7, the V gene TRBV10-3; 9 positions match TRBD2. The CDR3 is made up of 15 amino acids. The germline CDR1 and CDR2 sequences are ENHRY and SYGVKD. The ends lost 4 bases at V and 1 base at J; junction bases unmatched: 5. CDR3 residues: CAISGRTSVSYEQYF. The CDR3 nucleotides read TGTGCCATCAGTGGGCGGACTAGCGTATCCTACGAGCAGTACTTC.

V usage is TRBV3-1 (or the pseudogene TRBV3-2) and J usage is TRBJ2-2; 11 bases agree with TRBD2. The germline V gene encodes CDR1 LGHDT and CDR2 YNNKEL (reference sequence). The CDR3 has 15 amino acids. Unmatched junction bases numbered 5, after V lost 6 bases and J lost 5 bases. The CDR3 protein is CASSPLAGETGELFF. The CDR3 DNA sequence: TGTGCCAGCAGTCCACTAGCGGGAGAAACCGGGGAGCTGTTTTTT.